Listed here is a single T cell receptor beta chain. The target antigen is unknown. The sample has other DNA sequences that encode this CDR3 too. RNA was isolated and reverse transcribed to cDNA, the sequencing template. TCRdb keeps only in-frame clones here, not all; method: immunoSEQ multiplex PCR. This sample has 200,000 or so clones, with roughly 50% found just once. Treatment described: oral pan-JAK inhibitor, 5-10 mg twice daily. This entry comes from a study of CD8+ T cells in alopecia areata. In the study overall: Oral tofacitinib, 5 to 10 mg twice daily, was given in an open-label trial. Study outcomes and limitations: Lesional scalp displayed greater clonality than normal scalp, most notably in alopecia totalis/universalis.

There are 15 residues in the CDR3. The germline V gene encodes CDR1 SGHNT and CDR2 YYREEE (reference sequence). V lost 4 bases and J lost 5; bases outside the gene matches: 7. Sequences were derived from CD4+ T cells sorted from blood, sampled at week 24, from a patient treated with tofacitinib. The chain links TRBV5-4 to TRBJ2-5; 11 bases are a match to TRBD1. The receptor was derived from a human donor with alopecia areata. CDR3 sequence reads: CASSPGGDRGETQYF. The CDR3 DNA is TGTGCCAGCAGCCCCGGGGGGGACAGGGGGGAGACCCAGTACTTC. Looking up the rest from reference TRBV5-4 and TRBJ2-5 gives the full variable domain: ETGVTQSPTHLIKTRGQQVTLRCSSQSGHNTVSWYQQALGQGPQFIFQYYREEENGRGNFPPRFSGLQFPNYSSELNVNALELDDSALYLCASSPGGDRGETQYFGPGTRLLVL.